Sequencing of this TCR beta chain was carried out in a study of shared clonotypes between healthy human individuals. Overall study findings and caveats: Sampling was confined to blood; repertoires within tissues likely differ. Compared with memory subsets, naive subsets generally had larger estimated richness.

As regards this clone: What it binds is not known.

All the donors were Caucasian adults who lived in Nashville, Tennessee. TCRdb's copy holds only in-frame clones and misses some; the assay was immunoSEQ multiplex PCR. The sample includes around 2.3 million clones, 90% to 97% of them seen just once. The CDR3 totals 15 residues. Trimming shortened V by 5 bases and J by 4 bases, and 14 bases separated the two germline ends. Germline CDR1 is LNHDA and CDR2 is SQIVND (reference sequence). The sample comprised naive CD4+ T cells sorted from blood. Subset described: CD45RA+ positively selected. This receptor was obtained from a man aged 18-30 years in good health. The rearrangement uses TRBV19 and TRBJ1-4, with D perhaps TRBD1 (6 bases). Here the CDR3 DNA reads TGTGCCAGTAGTCCGCGTTTCAGGGGTAATGAAAAACTGTTTTTT. Amino acids: CASSPRFRGNEKLFF. Full variable domain (rest looked up from reference TRBV19 and TRBJ1-4): DGGITQSPKYLFRKEGQNVTLSCEQNLNHDAMYWYRQDPGQGLRLIYYSQIVNDFQKGDIAEGYSVSREKKESFPLTVTSAQKNPTAFYLCASSPRFRGNEKLFFGSGTQLSVL.